The 5 T cell receptor beta chains below come from one sample, sequenced in a study of CD8+CD57+ T cells in acquired aplastic anemia. The TCR beta profiling, which covered VDJ combination and CDR3 sequence, was carried out using genomic DNA as the template. TCRdb re-called the reads through MiXCR, storing one row per CDR3 protein. Here the sample spans some 170,000 distinct CDR3 sequences, 45% to 55% being singletons. Flow cytometry had shown expanded CD8+CD57+ cells in the patients chosen for sequencing. The sequencing sample was made of sorted CD4+, CD8+, or CD8+CD57+ T cells (not recorded which) from PBMCs. All receptors come from a human donor with aplastic anemia.

The V gene is TRBV29-1, the J gene TRBJ2-2; possibly TRBD2 for D (6 bases). V lost 8 bases and J lost 2, with 12 bases in between. The CDR3 has 13 residues. The germline gives CDR1 SQVTM, CDR2 ANQGSEA. This CDR3 is CSFGGINTGELFF. The CDR3 DNA reads as TGCAGCTTTGGGGGGATTAACACCGGGGAGCTGTTTTTT.

V usage is TRBV5-1 and J usage is TRBJ2-3; D gene unclear. Germline CDR1 SGHRS, CDR2 YFSETQ. V was trimmed by 2 bases and J by 6 bases, leaving 13 bases between them. This CDR3 region has 14 residues. CDR3 protein: CASSFELAIDTQYF. The CDR3 bases are TGCGCCAGCAGCTTTGAACTGGCGATCGATACGCAGTATTTT.

The V gene is TRBV24-1, the J gene TRBJ2-3; 10 nucleotides align to TRBD1. The germline CDR1 and CDR2 sequences are KGHDR and SFDVKD. The CDR3 contains 18 residues. V shed 3 bases, J shed 4 bases, and the junction held 12 bases outside the gene matches. Written as DNA, the CDR3 is TGTGCCACCAGTGATCCAAGGTTAAGGACAGGGGGGGCAGATACGCAGTATTTT. Amino acid sequence: CATSDPRLRTGGADTQYF.

A few counts support this clonotype. The chain joins TRBV10-3 to TRBJ1-2, with TRBD1 identical over 7 bases. CDR1 and CDR2 from the germline V gene are ENHRY and SYGVKD. J lost 4 bases, V lost 7 bases, and 6 bases had no gene match. CDR3 length: 13 residues. The CDR3: CAITPGQSYGYTF. The CDR3 coding sequence is TGTGCCATCACCCCGGGACAGAGCTATGGCTACACCTTC.

CDR3 protein: CASSSLWGAKNIQYF. Here the CDR3 DNA reads TGTGCCAGCAGTTCTCTTTGGGGGGCCAAAAACATTCAGTACTTC. V is TRBV6-5 and J is TRBJ2-4, with D tentatively TRBD1 or TRBD2 (5 bases each). The CDR3 extends over 15 amino acids. Germline CDR1 MNHEY, CDR2 SVGAGI. Trimming pared 4 bases from V and 1 base from J, leaving 11 bases between.